These 12 T cell receptor beta chains originate from one sample sequenced in a study of CD8+ T cells in alopecia areata. The sample's treatment: oral pan-JAK inhibitor, 5-10 mg twice daily. Following extraction, RNA underwent reverse transcription to cDNA, which served as the sequencing template. Profiling relied on immunoSEQ multiplex PCR, and the TCRdb table lists in-frame clones only, not all of them. The sample shows around 100,000 clones, approximately 84% of them seen only once. Here the sequenced sample was CD8+ T cells sorted from blood, taken around week 30, from a patient treated with tofacitinib. Receptors were obtained from a human donor with alopecia areata.

The V call is TRBV5-4, the J call TRBJ2-1, with D possibly matching TRBD1 (7 bases). CDR1 is SGHNT and CDR2 is YYREEE in the germline V gene (reference sequence). Trimming removed 2 bases from V and 6 bases from J, with 9 bases in between. The CDR3 loop spans 13 amino acids. CDR3 protein: CASSFQGGNEQFF. For the CDR3, the DNA is TGTGCCAGCAGCTTTCAGGGGGGCAATGAGCAGTTCTTC.

The chain uses TRBV6-6 and TRBJ2-7; the match to TRBD1 covers 8 bases. The CDR3 is made up of 16 amino acids. Germline V gene data show CDR1 as MNHNY and CDR2 as SVGAGI (reference sequence). V trimming: 0 bases; J trimming: 2 bases; junction bases outside the gene matches: 6. The CDR3 nucleotides read TGTGCCAGCAGTTACTCGTTGTTGACAGGGGCCTACGAGCAGTACTTC. The encoded protein is CASSYSLLTGAYEQYF.

The J gene is TRBJ2-7, the V gene TRBV5-4, with D possibly matching TRBD1 (6 bases). CDR3 length: 14 amino acids. V lost 2 bases, J lost 6 bases, and 15 bases lay in between. In germline, CDR1 is SGHNT, CDR2 YYREEE (reference sequence). CDR3 coding DNA: TGTGCCAGCAGCTTTCGGGACACATTCACCGAGCAGTACTTC. Translation gives CASSFRDTFTEQYF.

CDR3 residues: CASSPPGSANTGELFF. Written as DNA, the CDR3 is TGTGCCAGCAGCCCGCCGGGTTCCGCGAACACCGGGGAGCTGTTTTTT. The chain couples TRBV11-3 to TRBJ2-2; D not certain. The germline CDR1 and CDR2 sequences are SGHNT and YENEEA. CDR3 size: 16 residues. Trimming removed 5 bases at V and 0 bases at J, with 13 bases between. Full variable domain (rest looked up from reference TRBV11-3 and TRBJ2-2): EAGVVQSPRYKIIEKKQPVAFWCNPISGHNTLYWYLQNLGQGPELLIRYENEEAVDDSQLPKDRFSAERLKGVDSTLKIQPAELGDSAVYLCASSPPGSANTGELFFGEGSRLTVL.

V is TRBV5-1 and J is TRBJ2-2; the match to TRBD1 covers 8 bases. The CDR3 runs 15 residues. From germline, CDR1 is SGHRS and CDR2 YFSETQ. The V gene end was trimmed by 5 bases and the J gene end by 1 base; junction bases not matched to a gene: 4. CDR3 in DNA: TGCGCCAGCAGTTCCGGGACAGGGAACACCGGGGAGCTGTTTTTT. Translation: CASSSGTGNTGELFF. Filled out from reference TRBV5-1 and TRBJ2-2, the complete variable domain reads KAGVTQTPRYLIKTRGQQVTLSCSPISGHRSVSWYQQTPGQGLQFLFEYFSETQRNKGNFPGRFSGRQFSNSRSEMNVSTLELGDSALYLCASSSGTGNTGELFFGEGSRLTVL.

This sequence joins TRBV29-1 and TRBJ2-7; D gene unclear. CDR1 is SQVTM, CDR2 ANQGSEA, per germline. The CDR3 is made up of 11 amino acids. Trimming took off 5 bases at V and 3 bases at J, with 8 bases between the two ends. The CDR3 DNA reads TGCAGCGTTTTGGATAGCTACGAGCAGTACTTC. Translated: CSVLDSYEQYF.

The chain is built from TRBV7-3 and TRBJ2-3; D gene unclear. The CDR3 consists of 13 residues. V was pared by 1 base and J by 6 bases, with 8 bases between. Germline V lookup: CDR1 SGHTA, CDR2 FQGTGA. The CDR3 reads CASSLIPSDTQYF. The CDR3 DNA reads TGTGCCAGCAGCTTAATCCCATCCGATACGCAGTATTTT.

The gene calls are TRBV19 and TRBJ1-1; TRBD1 is a possible D gene (6 bases). The CDR3 has 13 amino acids. Germline CDR1 LNHDA, CDR2 SQIVND (reference sequence). V was trimmed by 2 bases and J by 12 bases, leaving 16 bases between them. CDR3 protein: CASSITGATESFF. Written as DNA, the CDR3 is TGTGCCAGTAGTATAACGGGGGCAACGGAGTCTTTCTTT.

This clone came up a few times. The chain recombines TRBV13 with TRBJ2-1, with 10 positions matching TRBD1. With V trimmed by 4 bases and J by 5 bases, 5 bases remained unmatched. The CDR3 sequence is 15 residues long. Germline lookup yields CDR1 PRHDT and CDR2 FYEKMQ (reference sequence). The CDR3 DNA is TGTGCCAGCAGCTCCGACGGGACAGGGGACAATGAGCAGTTCTTC. Amino acids: CASSSDGTGDNEQFF.

This clone was found once. The chain carries TRBV9 and TRBJ1-5; 7 positions match TRBD1. The CDR3 totals 15 residues. Germline values: CDR1 SGDLS, CDR2 YYNGEE. The V and J ends lost 3 bases and 4 bases, in that order; junction bases with no gene match: 7. The CDR3 here is CASSARPGQNQPQHF. The CDR3 nucleotides read TGTGCCAGCAGCGCAAGACCGGGACAGAATCAGCCCCAGCATTTT.

The V and J genes are TRBV5-4 and TRBJ2-7; the D gene is possibly TRBD1 (6 bases). V lost 5 bases and J 5 bases, leaving 20 bases between the germline ends. The CDR3 totals 15 residues. The germline V gene has CDR1 SGHNT and CDR2 YYREEE (reference sequence). As DNA, the CDR3 is TGTGCCAGCAGAAGGTCCAGGGGACCCAAGGACGAGCAGTACTTC. Protein product: CASRRSRGPKDEQYF. Full variable domain (missing parts from reference TRBV5-4 and TRBJ2-7): ETGVTQSPTHLIKTRGQQVTLRCSSQSGHNTVSWYQQALGQGPQFIFQYYREEENGRGNFPPRFSGLQFPNYSSELNVNALELDDSALYLCASRRSRGPKDEQYFGPGTRLTVT.

This clone was observed a handful of times. The chain has TRBV29-1 and TRBJ2-3; TRBD1 matches 9 bases. There are 14 residues in the CDR3. CDR1 is SQVTM and CDR2 is ANQGSEA in the germline V gene. V dropped 7 bases and J dropped 4; count of bases not matched to a gene: 9. The CDR3 coding sequence is TGCAGCGAGCGGACAGGGGTTTATTCAGATACGCAGTATTTT. It specifies CSERTGVYSDTQYF.